The rows below give T cell receptor beta chains drawn from one sample of a study of blood T cell repertoires in COVID-19. Assay: immunoSEQ multiplex PCR; the TCRdb copy retains only in-frame clones and omits some. The repertoire holds roughly 30,000 clones, over 70% seen once, with roughly a sixth in the top ten. The sequencing sample was made of peripheral blood. Source of these receptors: a woman aged 55-69 years with acute or convalescent COVID-19. The CDR3 runs from the conserved cysteine through the conserved F or W.

TRBJ2-1,TRBV3-1/TRBV3-2,CASSQARVANNEQFF
TRBJ2-5,TRBV29-1,CSVEDTWPQETQYF
TRBJ1-6,TRBV5-1,CASSLTTGSSPLHF
TRBJ1-2,TRBV12-3/TRBV12-4,CASSLNSNYGYTF
TRBJ2-3,TRBV18,CASSPPGQGFDTQYF
TRBJ1-3,TRBV6-5,CASARESGNTIYF
TRBJ1-2,TRBV2,CASSVETGNTF
TRBJ2-7,TRBV5-1,CASSPLSPAQGQYF
TRBJ2-2,TRBV7-3,CASRRDNQNGELFF
TRBJ1-1,TRBV5-1,CASSLAGENTEAFF
TRBJ2-2,TRBV7-3,CASSPWGGAGSDTGELFF
TRBJ2-7,TRBV7-6,CASSRLGTGSSYEQYF
TRBJ1-2,TRBV11-2,CASSLLAPADTNYGYTF
TRBJ2-5,TRBV5-1,CASRLGTGQETQYF
TRBJ1-1,TRBV11-2,CASSLEGQMLSTEAFF
TRBJ1-5,TRBV6-6,CASSPGQGVVSNQPQHF
TRBJ1-1,TRBV7-2,CASSFSRLNTEAFF
TRBJ1-2,TRBV30,CAWSGDSGLDYTF
TRBJ2-5,TRBV2,CASSVQGYTQETQYF
TRBJ1-1,TRBV7-9,CASSQTRGITEAFF
TRBJ2-3,TRBV18,CASSPIIGGTPGGTDTQYF
TRBJ1-2,TRBV5-1,CASSPGQGALGYTF
TRBJ2-5,TRBV24-1,CATSDPGQGKGQETQYF
TRBJ2-3,TRBV30,CAWSVSRATDTQYF
TRBJ1-1,TRBV5-1,CASSLEFRAGGAFF
TRBJ2-3,TRBV5-1,CASSLSGGPDTQYF
TRBJ2-5,TRBV28,CASSLTSGTSYF
TRBJ1-6,TRBV14,CASSQEFEEGSPLHF
TRBJ2-5,TRBV2,CASGKDSGETQYF
TRBJ1-1,TRBV3-1/TRBV3-2,CASSQYLRGSIPEAFF
TRBJ2-7,TRBV7-8,CASSSRDRYEQYF
TRBJ1-5,TRBV5-1,CASSFLPGDSNQPQHF
TRBJ2-5,TRBV6-5,CASSYSPETQYF
TRBJ2-3,TRBV7-9,CASSLTGTDTQYF
TRBJ2-7,TRBV2,CASLGGVYEQYF
TRBJ2-7,TRBV7-8,CASSPTGLAYEQYF
TRBJ2-1,TRBV6-4,CASSNLAGGPVEQFF
TRBJ2-1,TRBV30,CAWNPLAGGFNEQFF
TRBJ2-5,TRBV7-6,CASSLIRLAGGQETQYF
TRBJ1-3,TRBV5-6,CASSLWGQPGNTIYF
TRBJ1-6,TRBV18,CASSPLSNSPLHF
TRBJ1-6,TRBV9,CASSVRARNSPLHF
TRBJ1-2,TRBV6-5,CASSYKGSGYTF
TRBJ2-3,TRBV27,CASSSRRDTQYF
TRBJ2-2,TRBV5-1,CASSLDRITGELFF
TRBJ2-7,TRBV7-9,CASSLGAGRQSTYEQYF
TRBJ1-6,TRBV28,CASSFQGMSYNSPLHF
TRBJ1-5,TRBV6-6,CASSPGQGGPYSNQPQHF
TRBJ1-4,TRBV7-8,CASSLPTGGDEKLFF
TRBJ1-1,TRBV4-1,CASSPGQWQGAGNTEAFF
TRBJ1-1,TRBV5-1,CASSRTGDYTEAFF
TRBJ2-5,TRBV19,CASSTYDREETQYF
TRBJ1-2,TRBV30,CAWSPGGARGYTF
TRBJ2-3,TRBV4-1,CASRASPDTQYF
TRBJ1-5,TRBV2,CASSLLENSNQPQHF